This T cell receptor beta chain stems from a study of cytomegalovirus exposure and HLA in healthy donors. Findings of the study overall: As a later analysis revealed, the rate of TCR association differed by HLA locus, with DRB1 most and HLA-C fewest. Some highly shared sequence variants likely arose as a pipeline artifact. Earlier findings revealed that most TCR beta V segments proved productive either about 87% or about 30% of the time. Reportedly, HLA-A and HLA-B alleles of most subjects were accurately predicted from TCR beta.

CDR3 length equals 14 residues. Germline assignment: CDR1 MNHEY and CDR2 SVGAGI. Trimming stripped 6 bases from V and 0 bases from J, with 10 bases between. A multiplex PCR was run with 60 Vbeta primers and 13 Jbeta primers. TCRdb keeps only in-frame clones here, not all; method: immunoSEQ multiplex PCR. Of over 250,000 clones listed, just over 70% are singletons. With respect to this clone: Its specificity is unknown.

Sequencing used PBMCs. This receptor was obtained from a female donor in good health and CMV-seronegative. V usage is TRBV6-5 and J usage is TRBJ2-3; tentative D call: TRBD2 (6 bases). The CDR3 sequence: CASSSGTSTDTQYF. CDR3 bases: TGTGCCAGCAGCTCCGGGACTAGCACAGATACGCAGTATTTT.